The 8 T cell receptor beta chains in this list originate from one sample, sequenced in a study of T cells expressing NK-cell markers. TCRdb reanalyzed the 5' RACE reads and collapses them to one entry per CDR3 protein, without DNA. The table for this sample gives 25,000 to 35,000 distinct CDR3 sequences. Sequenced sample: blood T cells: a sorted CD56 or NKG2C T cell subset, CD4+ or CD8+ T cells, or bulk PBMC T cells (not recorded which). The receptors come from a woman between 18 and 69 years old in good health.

The CDR3 spells CASSLSYRDRGNQPQHF. The chain joins TRBV18 to TRBJ1-5; TCRdb gives TRBD1 as the D gene, but with no DNA this cannot be confirmed. There are 17 residues in the CDR3. CDR1 is KGHSH and CDR2 is LQKENI in the germline V gene.

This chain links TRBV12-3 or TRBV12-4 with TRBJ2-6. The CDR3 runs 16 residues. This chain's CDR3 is CASSLRVPSGANVLTF.

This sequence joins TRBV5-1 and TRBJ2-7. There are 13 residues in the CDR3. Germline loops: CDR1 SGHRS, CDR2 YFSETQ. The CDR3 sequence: CASSYWGSYEQYF.

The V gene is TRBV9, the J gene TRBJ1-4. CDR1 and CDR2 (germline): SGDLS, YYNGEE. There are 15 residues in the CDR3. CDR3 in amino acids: CASSPRTEPNEKLFF.

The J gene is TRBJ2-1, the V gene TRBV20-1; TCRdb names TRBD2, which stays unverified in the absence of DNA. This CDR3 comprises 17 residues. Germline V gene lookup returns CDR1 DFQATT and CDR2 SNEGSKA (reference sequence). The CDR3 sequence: CSARQTSGVSSYNEQFF.

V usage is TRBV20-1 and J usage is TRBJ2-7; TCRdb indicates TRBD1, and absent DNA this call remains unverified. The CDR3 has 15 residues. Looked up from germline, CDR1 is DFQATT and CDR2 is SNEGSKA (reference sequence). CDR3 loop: CSASPTEGAAYEQYF.

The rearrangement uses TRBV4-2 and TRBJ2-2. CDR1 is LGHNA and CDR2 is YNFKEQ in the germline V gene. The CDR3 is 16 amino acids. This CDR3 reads CASSQVGYTNTGELFF.

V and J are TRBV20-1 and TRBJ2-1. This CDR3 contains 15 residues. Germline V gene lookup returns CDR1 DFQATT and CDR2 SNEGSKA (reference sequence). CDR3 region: CSARGLRSSYNEQFF.